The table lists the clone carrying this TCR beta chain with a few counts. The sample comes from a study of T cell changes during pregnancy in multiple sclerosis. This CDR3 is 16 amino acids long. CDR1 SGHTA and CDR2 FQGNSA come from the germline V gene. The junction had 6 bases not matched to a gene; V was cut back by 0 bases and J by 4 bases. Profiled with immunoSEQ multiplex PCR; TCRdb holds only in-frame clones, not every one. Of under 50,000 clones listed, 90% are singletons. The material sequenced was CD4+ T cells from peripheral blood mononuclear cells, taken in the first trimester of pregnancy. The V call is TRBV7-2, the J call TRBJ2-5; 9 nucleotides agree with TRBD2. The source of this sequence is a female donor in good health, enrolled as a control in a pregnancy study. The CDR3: CASSLARGGARETQYF. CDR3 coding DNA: TGTGCCAGCAGCTTAGCGCGCGGGGGGGCACGAGAGACCCAGTACTTC.